This note documents a single T cell receptor beta chain sequence. Clones were sequenced by immunoSEQ multiplex PCR, and TCRdb holds only the in-frame ones, with some missing. The data hold around 200,000 clones, with about 85% observed a single time. This sample is drawn from a study of blood T cell repertoires in COVID-19. At the level of the study: Acute-phase and convalescent COVID-19 samples originated in the United States, Italy and Spain. The analysed material was cDNA or gDNA that came from T cells, B-cell-depleted T cells, or PBMCs.

Cohorts were determined from participant-reported clinical history. Sequencing was done on a sample of PBMCs or T cells enriched from blood (not recorded which). This receptor was taken from a man between 35 and 55 years old who had recovered from COVID-19.

Here the CDR3 reads CASSLLPLADANTGELFF. The CDR3 DNA reads TGTGCCAGCAGCTTACTCCCTTTAGCGGACGCGAACACCGGGGAGCTGTTTTTT. This chain connects TRBV13 to TRBJ2-2, with D perhaps TRBD2 (6 bases). CDR3 length: 18 amino acids. V lost 2 bases to trimming and J lost 0 bases, with 16 bases between them. CDR1 and CDR2 (germline): PRHDT, FYEKMQ (reference sequence).